This T cell receptor (beta chain) appears in the sequencing data of a study of OX40 agonist ivuxolimab in advanced cancers. Study-level background: The patients got ivuxolimab, which is an agonistic anti-OX40 (CD134) antibody.

The CDR3 loop spans 15 amino acids. Per the germline V gene, CDR1 is GTSNPN and CDR2 is SVGIG (reference sequence). V was clipped by 2 bases and J by 4 bases; unmatched bases: 8. The assay was immunoSEQ multiplex PCR, and TCRdb's table has in-frame clones only and misses some. The sample lists about 69,000 clones, around 91% occurring once. This TCR derives from an adult with an advanced solid tumor such as melanoma, head and neck, liver or kidney cancer. The material sequenced was CD4+ or CD8+ T cells sorted from blood, taken in a trial of the OX40 agonist ivuxolimab. The chain is built from TRBV30 and TRBJ2-3; 8 nucleotides line up with TRBD2. The CDR3 region is CAWSRQAGASDTQYF. The CDR3 DNA is TGTGCCTGGAGTCGGCAAGCGGGAGCGTCAGATACGCAGTATTTT.